The entry below gives a single TCR beta chain sequence along with its context. Its target is unknown. The sample holds other DNA sequences that translate to the same CDR3. The sample originates from a study of CD8+ T cells in alopecia areata. Study observations and caveats: Given one nonresponder, whether baseline CD8+ expansion relates to response remains uncertain.

Once RNA had been extracted, it was reverse transcribed into cDNA to act as the sequencing template. TCRdb keeps only in-frame clones here, not all; method: immunoSEQ multiplex PCR. The sample yields fewer than 250,000 clones, 43% seen once. The CDR3 is made up of 14 amino acids. The V segment lost 2 bases and the J segment 7 bases; nucleotides outside the gene matches: 5. Germline V gene lookup returns CDR1 SGHTA and CDR2 FQGNSA. As for treatment: oral pan-JAK inhibitor, 5-10 mg twice daily. Sample: CD4+ T cells sorted from blood, taken around week 36, from a patient treated with tofacitinib. The clonotype originates from a human donor with alopecia areata. This rearrangement joins TRBV7-2 to TRBJ1-5; 7 nucleotides align to TRBD1. CDR3: CASSLRQGVQPQHF. The CDR3 DNA sequence: TGTGCCAGCAGCTTACGACAGGGTGTCCAGCCCCAGCATTTT.